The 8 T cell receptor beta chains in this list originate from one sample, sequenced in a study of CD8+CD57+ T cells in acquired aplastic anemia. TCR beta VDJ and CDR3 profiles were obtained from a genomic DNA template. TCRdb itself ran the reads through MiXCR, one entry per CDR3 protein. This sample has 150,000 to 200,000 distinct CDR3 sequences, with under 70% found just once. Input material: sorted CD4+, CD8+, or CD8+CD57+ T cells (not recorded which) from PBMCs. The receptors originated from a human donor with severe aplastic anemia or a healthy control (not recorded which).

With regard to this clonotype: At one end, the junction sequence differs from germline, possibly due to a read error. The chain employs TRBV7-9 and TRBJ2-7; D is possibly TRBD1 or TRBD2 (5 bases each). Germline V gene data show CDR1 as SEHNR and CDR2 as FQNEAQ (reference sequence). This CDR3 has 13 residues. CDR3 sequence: CASSLASGDERYF. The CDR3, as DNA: TGTGCCAGCAGCTTGGCCAGTGGGGACGAGCGGTACTTC. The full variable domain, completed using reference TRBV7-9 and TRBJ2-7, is DTGVSQNPRHKITKRGQNVTFRCDPISEHNRLYWYRQTLGQGPEFLTYFQNEAQLEKSRLLSDRFSAERPKGSFSTLEIQRTEQGDSAMYLCASSLASGDERYFGPGTRLTVT.

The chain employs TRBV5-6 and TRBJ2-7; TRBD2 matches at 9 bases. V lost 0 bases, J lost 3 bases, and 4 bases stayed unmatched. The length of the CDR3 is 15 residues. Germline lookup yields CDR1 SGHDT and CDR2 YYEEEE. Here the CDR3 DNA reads TGTGCCAGCAGCTTGGGATTTAGCGGGGGCTACGAGCAGTACTTC. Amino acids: CASSLGFSGGYEQYF.

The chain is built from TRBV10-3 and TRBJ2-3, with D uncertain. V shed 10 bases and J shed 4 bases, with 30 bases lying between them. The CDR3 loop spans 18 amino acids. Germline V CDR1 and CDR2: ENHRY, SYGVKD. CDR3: CASTLGWSSNSGADTQYF. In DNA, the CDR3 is TGTGCCAGCACCCTGGGGTGGTCCTCTAATAGTGGGGCAGATACGCAGTATTTT.

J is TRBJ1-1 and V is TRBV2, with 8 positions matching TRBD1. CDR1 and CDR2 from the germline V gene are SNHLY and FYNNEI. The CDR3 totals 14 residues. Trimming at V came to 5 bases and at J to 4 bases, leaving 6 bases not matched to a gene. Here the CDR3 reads CASSYTGGGTEAFF. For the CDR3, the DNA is TGTGCCAGCAGTTATACAGGGGGTGGCACTGAAGCTTTCTTT.

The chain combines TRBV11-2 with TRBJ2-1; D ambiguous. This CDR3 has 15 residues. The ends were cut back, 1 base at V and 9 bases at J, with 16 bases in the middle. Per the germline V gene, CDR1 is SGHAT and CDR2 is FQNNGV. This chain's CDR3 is CASSLVYGENTEQFF. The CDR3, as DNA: TGTGCCAGCAGCTTAGTATATGGAGAGAACACTGAGCAGTTCTTC.

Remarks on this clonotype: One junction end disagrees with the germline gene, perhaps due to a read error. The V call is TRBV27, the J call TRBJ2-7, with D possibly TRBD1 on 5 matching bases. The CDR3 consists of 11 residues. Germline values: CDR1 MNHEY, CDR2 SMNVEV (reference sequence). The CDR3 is CASNKGYERYF. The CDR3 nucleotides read TGTGCCAGCAATAAGGGGTACGAGCGGTACTTC.

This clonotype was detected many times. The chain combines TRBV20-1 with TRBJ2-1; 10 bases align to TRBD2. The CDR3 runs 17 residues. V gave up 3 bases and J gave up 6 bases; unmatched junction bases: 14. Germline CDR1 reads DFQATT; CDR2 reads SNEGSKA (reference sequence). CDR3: CSARVAGGRSDGNEQFF. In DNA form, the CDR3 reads TGCAGTGCTAGGGTAGCGGGGGGCCGAAGTGACGGCAATGAGCAGTTCTTC.

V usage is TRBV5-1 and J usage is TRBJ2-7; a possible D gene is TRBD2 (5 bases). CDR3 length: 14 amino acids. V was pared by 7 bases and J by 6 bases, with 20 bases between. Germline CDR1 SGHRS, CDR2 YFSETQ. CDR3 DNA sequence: TGCGCCAGCGCCCCAGGAGGCCTGGGTCCCGAGCAGTACTTC. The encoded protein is CASAPGGLGPEQYF.